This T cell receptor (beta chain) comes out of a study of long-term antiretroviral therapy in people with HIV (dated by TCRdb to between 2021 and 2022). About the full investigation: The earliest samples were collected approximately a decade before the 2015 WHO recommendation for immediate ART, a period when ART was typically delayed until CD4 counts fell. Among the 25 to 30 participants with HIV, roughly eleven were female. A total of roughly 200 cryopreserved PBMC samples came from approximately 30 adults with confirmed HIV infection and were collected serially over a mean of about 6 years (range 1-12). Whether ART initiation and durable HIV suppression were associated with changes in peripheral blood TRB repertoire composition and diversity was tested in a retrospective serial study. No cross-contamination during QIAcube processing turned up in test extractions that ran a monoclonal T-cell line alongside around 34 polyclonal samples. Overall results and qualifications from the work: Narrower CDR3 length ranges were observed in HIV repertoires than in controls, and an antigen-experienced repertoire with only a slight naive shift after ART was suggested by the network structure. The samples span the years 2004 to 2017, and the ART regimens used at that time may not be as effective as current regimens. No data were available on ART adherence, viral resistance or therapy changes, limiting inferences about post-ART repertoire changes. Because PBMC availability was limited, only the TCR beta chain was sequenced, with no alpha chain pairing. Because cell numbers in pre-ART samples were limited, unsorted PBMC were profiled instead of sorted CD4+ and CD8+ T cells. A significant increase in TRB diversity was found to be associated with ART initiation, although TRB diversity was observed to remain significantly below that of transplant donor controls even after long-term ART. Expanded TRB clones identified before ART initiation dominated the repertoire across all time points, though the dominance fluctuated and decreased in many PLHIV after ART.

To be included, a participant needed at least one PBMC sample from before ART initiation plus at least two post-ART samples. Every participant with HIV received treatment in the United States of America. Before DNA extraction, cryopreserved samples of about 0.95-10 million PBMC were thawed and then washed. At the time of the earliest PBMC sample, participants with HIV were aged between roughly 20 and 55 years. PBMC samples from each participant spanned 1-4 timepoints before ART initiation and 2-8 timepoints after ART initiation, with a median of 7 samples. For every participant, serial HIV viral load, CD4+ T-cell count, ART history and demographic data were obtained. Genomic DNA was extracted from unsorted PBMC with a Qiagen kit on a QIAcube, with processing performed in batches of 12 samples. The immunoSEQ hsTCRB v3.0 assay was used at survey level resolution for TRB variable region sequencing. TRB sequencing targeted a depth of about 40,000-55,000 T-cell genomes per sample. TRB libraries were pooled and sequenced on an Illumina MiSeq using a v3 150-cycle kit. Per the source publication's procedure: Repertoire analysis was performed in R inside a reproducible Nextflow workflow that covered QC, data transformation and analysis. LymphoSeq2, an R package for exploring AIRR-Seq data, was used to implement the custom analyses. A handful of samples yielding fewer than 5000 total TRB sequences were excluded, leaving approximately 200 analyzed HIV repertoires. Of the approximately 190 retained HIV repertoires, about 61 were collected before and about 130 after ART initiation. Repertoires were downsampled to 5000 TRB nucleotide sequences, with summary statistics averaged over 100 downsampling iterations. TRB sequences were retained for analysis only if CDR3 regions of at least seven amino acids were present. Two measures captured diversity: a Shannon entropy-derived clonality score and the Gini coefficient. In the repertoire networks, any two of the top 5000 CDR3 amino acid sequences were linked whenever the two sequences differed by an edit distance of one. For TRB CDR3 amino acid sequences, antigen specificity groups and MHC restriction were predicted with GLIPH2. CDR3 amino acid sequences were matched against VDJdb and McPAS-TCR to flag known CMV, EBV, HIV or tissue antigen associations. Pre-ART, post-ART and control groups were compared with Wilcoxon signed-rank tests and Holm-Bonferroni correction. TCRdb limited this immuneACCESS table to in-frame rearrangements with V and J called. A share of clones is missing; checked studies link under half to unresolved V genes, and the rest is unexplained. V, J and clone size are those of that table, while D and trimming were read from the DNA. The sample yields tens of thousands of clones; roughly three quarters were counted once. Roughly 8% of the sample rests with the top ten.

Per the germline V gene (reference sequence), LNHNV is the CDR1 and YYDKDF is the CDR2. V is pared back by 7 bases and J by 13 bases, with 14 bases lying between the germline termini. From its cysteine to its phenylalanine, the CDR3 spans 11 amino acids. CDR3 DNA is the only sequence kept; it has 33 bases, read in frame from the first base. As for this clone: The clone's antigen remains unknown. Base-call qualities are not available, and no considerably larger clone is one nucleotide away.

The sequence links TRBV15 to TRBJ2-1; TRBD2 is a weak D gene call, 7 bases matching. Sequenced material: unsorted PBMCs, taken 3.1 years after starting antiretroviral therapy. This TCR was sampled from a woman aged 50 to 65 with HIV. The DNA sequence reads TGTGCCACCACCCGCGGGGGCCAACAGTTCTTC. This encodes CATTRGGQQFF.